This T cell receptor (beta chain) was captured by sequencing in a study of blood T cell repertoires in COVID-19. The CDR3 consists of 14 residues. With 3 bases clipped from V and 4 bases from J, the junction kept 5 bases outside the gene matches. Germline V gene sequence: CDR1 MDHEN, CDR2 SYDVKM. The authors' processing: Quantification of nucleated cells was approximated via reference gene primer amplification. Clones were sequenced by immunoSEQ multiplex PCR, and TCRdb holds only the in-frame ones, with some missing. V and J calls and clone size are given by that table; D and trimming were obtained from the DNA. The sample yields roughly 250,000 clones, approximately 90% seen once.

The gene calls are TRBV28 and TRBJ1-1, with 7 bases aligning to TRBD1. Sequenced input: PBMCs or T cells enriched from blood (not recorded which). The receptor comes from a woman under 30 who had recovered from COVID-19. The CDR3: CASSLTGSVTEAFF. CDR3 sequence (DNA): TGTGCCAGCAGTTTGACAGGGTCGGTCACTGAAGCTTTCTTT.